These 9 T cell receptor beta chains were all obtained from the same sample, sequenced in a study of tissue T cells after allogeneic stem cell transplantation. Specified time point: mouse harvest day 14 after allogeneic transplant. Each mouse received 10^7 T-cell-depleted marrow cells plus 10^6 splenic CD5+ T cells by tail vein. Sequencing used immunoSEQ multiplex PCR; TCRdb keeps in-frame clones, though not all of them. The sample has more than 1,000 clones; 45% to 50% are singletons. The sequencing sample was made of liver tissue. These TCRs come from a female BALB/c mouse given C57BL/6 T cells with graft-versus-host disease after an allogeneic hematopoietic cell transplant.

Regarding this clone: Each gene name is a mouse one. The read comes to an end 1 residue before the CDR3 does, leaving the germline J gene to fill in the end. V is TRBV26 and J is TRBJ2-7; 12 bases are shared with TRBD2. J lost 2 bases, V lost 6 bases, and 2 bases had no gene match. Per germline, CDR1 KGHPV and CDR2 FQNQEV (reference sequence). The length of the CDR3 is 14 residues. The chain's CDR3 is CASRRDWGAYEQYF. The CDR3 bases that were read are TGTGCCAGCAGACGGGACTGGGGGGCCTATGAACAGTAC. Together with reference TRBV26 and TRBJ2-7, the CDR3 gives the full variable domain: NSKVIQTPRYLVKGQGQKAKMRCIPEKGHPVVFWYQQNKNNEFKFLINFQNQEVLQQIDMTEKRFSAECPSNSPCSLEIQSSEAGDSALYLCASRRDWGAYEQYFGPGTRLTVL.

In this sample, this clone turned up a few times. The germline and genes are mouse ones. The read gets to within 1 residue of the CDR3 end, and the germline J gene fills in the rest. The chain has TRBV26 and TRBJ1-3, with no clear D. This CDR3 has 14 amino acids. V was cut by 2 bases and J by 0 bases, with 5 bases left in between. Germline V gene data show CDR1 as KGHPV and CDR2 as FQNQEV (reference sequence). CDR3 amino acids: CASSLGNSGNTLYF. Partial CDR3 DNA: TGTGCCAGCAGTCTGGGCAATTCTGGAAATACGCTCTAT.

The table lists this clone with a few counts. Genes and germline come from the mouse. The read ends 1 residue early relative to the CDR3; the germline J gene fills the gap. The chain carries TRBV23 and TRBJ2-7. Germline V gives CDR1 KGHTA, CDR2 FQNQQP. The CDR3 runs 12 residues. The CDR3 DNA, read in part, is TGCTCCAGCAGTCAATCAGGATATGAACAGTAC. Translated: CSSSQSGYEQY. The full-length CDR3 reads as CSSSQSGYEQYF.

As to this clone: Each gene name is a mouse one. The read gets to within 1 residue of the CDR3 end, and the germline J gene fills in the rest. V usage is TRBV26 and J usage is TRBJ2-2; 7 nucleotides match TRBD1. Germline-derived CDR1 and CDR2 are KGHPV and FQNQEV (reference sequence). CDR3 length: 14 amino acids. The ends lost 3 bases at V and 4 bases at J; junction bases unmatched: 2. Incomplete CDR3 DNA: TGTGCCAGCAGTCTCCCAGGGGGCACCGGGCAGCTCTAC. The encoded protein is CASSLPGGTGQLY. The whole CDR3 sequence is CASSLPGGTGQLYF. Filled out from reference TRBV26 and TRBJ2-2, the complete variable domain reads NSKVIQTPRYLVKGQGQKAKMRCIPEKGHPVVFWYQQNKNNEFKFLINFQNQEVLQQIDMTEKRFSAECPSNSPCSLEIQSSEAGDSALYLCASSLPGGTGQLYFGEGSKLTVL.

Details on this clone: All gene names here are mouse names. The read is 1 residue too short to cover the CDR3 end, so that end is filled in from the germline J gene. The chain has TRBV31 and TRBJ1-1, with TRBD1 matching 8 bases. CDR3 length equals 14 residues. With V trimmed by 0 bases and J by 1 base, 1 base remained unmatched. The germline V gene encodes CDR1 GKSSPN and CDR2 SITVG. The part of the CDR3 DNA that was read is TGTGCCTGGAGTCTAGGGACAGGGAACACAGAAGTCTTC. It specifies CAWSLGTGNTEVF. The whole CDR3 sequence reads CAWSLGTGNTEVFF.

With respect to this clone: Gene names and germline match the mouse. The CDR3 extends 1 residue past the end of the read, so its final part is completed from the germline J gene. J is TRBJ2-7 and V is TRBV13-1; 11 bases are a match to TRBD1. V lost 5 bases and J lost 7; bases outside the gene matches: 2. Germline CDR1 and CDR2: NSHNY and SYGAGN. This CDR3 comprises 12 residues. CDR3 residues: CASRDRGQEQYF. CDR3 DNA, as far as it was read: TGTGCCAGCAGGGACAGGGGGCAAGAACAGTAC.

Notes on this clone: A much bigger clone sits one base away, suggesting this may be a read error. Gene labels here are mouse ones. The DNA ends 1 residue before the CDR3 does, and the rest of the CDR3 is filled in from the germline J gene. V and J are TRBV3 and TRBJ2-4, with D uncertain. The CDR3 has 12 residues. The germline V gene has CDR1 SNHLY and CDR2 FYNGKV (reference sequence). Trimming stripped 4 bases from V and 0 bases from J, with 2 bases between. The CDR3 bases that were read are TGTGCCAGCAGCTCTAGTCAAAACACCTTGTAC. This sequence encodes CASSSSQNTLY. The full CDR3 protein reads CASSSSQNTLYF.

This clone turned up a few times. The gene names given are mouse names. The read ends 1 residue before the CDR3 terminus; that terminus is restored from the germline J gene. The V call is TRBV13-3, the J call TRBJ2-1, with unresolved D. Per the germline V gene, CDR1 is NNHDY and CDR2 is SYVADS. V lost 2 bases and J lost 5, with 5 bases in between. The CDR3 runs to 12 residues. Incomplete CDR3 DNA: TGTGCCAGCAGTGACAAAGATGCTGAGCAGTTC. It codes for CASSDKDAEQF. The complete CDR3 reads CASSDKDAEQFF.

Comments on this clone: The genes and germline here are from mouse. The read terminates 1 residue ahead of where the CDR3 ends, so the germline J gene completes it. The chain uses TRBV14 and TRBJ2-7; 9 bases fit TRBD2. Looked up from germline, CDR1 is SGHDT and CDR2 is FRDEAV. The CDR3 spans 14 residues. V was clipped by 4 bases and J by 3 bases; unmatched bases: 5. This chain's CDR3 is CASSKDWGFYEQYF. The DNA read from the CDR3 is TGTGCCAGCAGTAAAGACTGGGGGTTCTATGAACAGTAC. Supplemented by reference TRBV14 and TRBJ2-7, the full variable domain reads EAGVTQSPRYAVLQEGQAVSFWCDPISGHDTLYWYQQPRDQGPQLLVYFRDEAVIDNSQLPSDRFSAVRPKGTNSTLKIQSAKQGDTATYLCASSKDWGFYEQYFGPGTRLTVL.